The rows below give T cell receptor beta chains drawn from one sample of a study of radiation and T cells in renal cell carcinoma. This table comes from immunoSEQ multiplex PCR, and its TCRdb copy is limited to in-frame clones, with some not included. This repertoire shows around 95,000 clones, about 79% found once; its top ten account for approximately 7.8%. Specimen: blood, collected from a patient whose treatment included radiotherapy and nephrectomy. Every receptor here comes from a man in his sixties with renal cell carcinoma. Each CDR3 is given without its conserved first and last residue. A D gene is named only where the DNA matches it firmly.

>-|TRBV7-2|TRBJ2-1
ASSMTGYEQF
>-|TRBV10-2|TRBJ2-3
ASDEGKKPDTQY
>TRBD1|TRBV30|TRBJ1-4
AWSWGGGGNEKLF
>-|TRBV9|TRBJ2-1
ASSVEHEQF
>TRBD2|TRBV7-2|TRBJ2-7
ASRIALAGVYEQY
>TRBD2|TRBV19|TRBJ2-1
ASSPTGTSGSSEQF
>-|TRBV29-1|TRBJ1-3
SVEDMIIRNTIY
>-|TRBV5-1|TRBJ2-5
ASNSDLVETQY
>-|TRBV19|TRBJ1-4
ASSWGPGQEKLF
>-|TRBV4-2|TRBJ2-5
ASSQDETGQETQY
>TRBD2|TRBV6-1|TRBJ2-1
ASSKGLVIYNEQF
>TRBD1|TRBV29-1|TRBJ2-3
SGEGTEISTDTQY
>-|TRBV27|TRBJ2-7
ASGGPAKPYEQY
>-|TRBV21-1|TRBJ2-1
ASSKRTGARGTSGSKPRYNEQF
>-|TRBV10-3|TRBJ2-1
AISDRILDEQF
>-|TRBV4-1|TRBJ2-5
ASSHQGGSQETQY
>TRBD2|TRBV18|TRBJ2-7
ASSPGLAGQTLSYEQY
>-|TRBV6-6|TRBJ2-3
ASSYIGSDTQY
>-|TRBV18|TRBJ1-5
ASSPNANQPQH
>-|TRBV9|TRBJ2-2
ASSVKGHTGELF
>-|TRBV5-1|TRBJ2-1
ASQTLGDNEQF
>-|TRBV11-2|TRBJ2-1
ASSLRLVSSYNEQF
>TRBD1|TRBV28|TRBJ1-1
ASSLRHRGAEAF
>-|TRBV4-1|-
ASSRSQDGPYEQY
>TRBD1|TRBV10-3|TRBJ1-1
AISEQGADTEAF
>-|TRBV2|TRBJ1-4
ASSERGGTNEKLF
>-|TRBV4-3|TRBJ2-3
ASSQEGTTSTDTQY
>-|TRBV28|TRBJ1-4
ASSRPDEKLF
>-|TRBV11-1|TRBJ2-2
ASSLGVSLTGELF
>-|TRBV19|TRBJ1-2
ASRPQGTSYGYT
>-|TRBV11-2|TRBJ2-7
ASSPIGAPGEQY
>-|TRBV7-9|TRBJ2-2
ASSLGVAGELF
>-|TRBV12-1|TRBJ1-1
ASSSPGGVGTEAF
>TRBD1|TRBV5-1|TRBJ2-5
ASSADRGIEETQY
>-|TRBV5-1|TRBJ1-2
ASSPMGGDKLGGYT
>-|TRBV5-4|TRBJ1-1
ASSPGSGVNTEAF
>TRBD1|TRBV7-8|TRBJ1-2
ASSKDRVQSYT
>-|TRBV5-6|TRBJ2-7
ASSWSSYEQY
>-|TRBV25-1|TRBJ1-1
ASSEGRRAF
>TRBD1|TRBV10-3|TRBJ1-1
AMGQGTNTEAF
>TRBD2|TRBV19|TRBJ2-5
ASSRDGTIGGTIETQY
>TRBD2|TRBV10-2|TRBJ2-2
ASRDHGGRTTGTGELF
>TRBD1|TRBV28|TRBJ1-1
ASSTTTGTNTEAF
>-|TRBV9|TRBJ1-5
ASSVGQGTNQPQH
>TRBD1|TRBV7-2|TRBJ2-5
ASSPQGALQETQY
>-|TRBV27|TRBJ1-5
ASSNIAGLQPQH
>TRBD1|TRBV29-1|TRBJ2-1
SVDLPGQRNEQF
>TRBD1|TRBV10-3|TRBJ2-1
AISGTGSSYNEQF
>TRBD2|TRBV7-2|TRBJ2-1
ASSTPSGPNEQF
>TRBD1|TRBV30|TRBJ1-2
AWDWGQGNGYT
>-|TRBV5-8|TRBJ1-3
ASSDRSSGNTIY
>TRBD2|TRBV19|TRBJ2-3
ASSMTGTSSTDTQY
>-|TRBV6-5|TRBJ1-2
ASSYTQDVTTGYT
>TRBD1|TRBV28|TRBJ2-7
ASSLARGKSYEQY
>-|TRBV13|TRBJ2-2
ASSLFYREEDTGELF
>-|TRBV19|TRBJ2-5
ASSIKETQY
>TRBD1|TRBV11-2|TRBJ2-3
ASSLGQGRTDTQY